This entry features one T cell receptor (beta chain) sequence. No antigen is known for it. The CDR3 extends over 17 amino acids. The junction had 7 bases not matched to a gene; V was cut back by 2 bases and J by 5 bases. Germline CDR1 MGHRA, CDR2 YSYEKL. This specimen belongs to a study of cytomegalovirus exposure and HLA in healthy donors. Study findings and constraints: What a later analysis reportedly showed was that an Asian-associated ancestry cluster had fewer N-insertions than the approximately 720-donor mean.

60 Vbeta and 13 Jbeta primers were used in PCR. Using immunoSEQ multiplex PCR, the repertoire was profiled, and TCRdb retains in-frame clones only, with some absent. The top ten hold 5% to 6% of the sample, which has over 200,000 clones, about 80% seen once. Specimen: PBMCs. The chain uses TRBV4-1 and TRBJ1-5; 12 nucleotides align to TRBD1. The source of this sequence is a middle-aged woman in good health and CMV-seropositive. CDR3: CASSQTQGTGGYQPQHF. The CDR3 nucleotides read TGCGCCAGCAGCCAAACCCAAGGGACAGGGGGCTATCAGCCCCAGCATTTT.